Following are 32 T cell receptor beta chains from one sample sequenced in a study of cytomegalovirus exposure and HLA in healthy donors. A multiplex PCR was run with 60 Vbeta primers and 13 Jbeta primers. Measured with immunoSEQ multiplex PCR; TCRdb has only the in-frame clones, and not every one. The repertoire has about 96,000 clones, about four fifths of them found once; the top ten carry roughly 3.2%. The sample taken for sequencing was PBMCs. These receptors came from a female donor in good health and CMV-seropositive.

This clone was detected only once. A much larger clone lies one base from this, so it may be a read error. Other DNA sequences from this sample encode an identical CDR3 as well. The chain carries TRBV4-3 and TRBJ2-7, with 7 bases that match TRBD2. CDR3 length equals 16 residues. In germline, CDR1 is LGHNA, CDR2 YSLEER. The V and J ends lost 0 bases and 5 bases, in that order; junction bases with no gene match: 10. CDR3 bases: TGCGCCAGCAGCCAAGAGGGACGGGAGGCTGTTGACGAGCAGTACTTC. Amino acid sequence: CASSQEGREAVDEQYF.

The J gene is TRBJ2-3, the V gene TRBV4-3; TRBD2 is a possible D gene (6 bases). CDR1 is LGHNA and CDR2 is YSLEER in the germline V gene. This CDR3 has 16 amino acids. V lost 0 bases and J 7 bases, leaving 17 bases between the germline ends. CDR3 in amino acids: CASSQEMGLGMNTQYF. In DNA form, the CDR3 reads TGCGCCAGCAGCCAAGAGATGGGACTGGGAATGAATACGCAGTATTTT.

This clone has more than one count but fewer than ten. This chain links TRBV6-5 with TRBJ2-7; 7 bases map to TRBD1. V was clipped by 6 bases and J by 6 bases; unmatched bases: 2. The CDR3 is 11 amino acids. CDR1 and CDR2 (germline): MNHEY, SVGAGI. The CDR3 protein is CASRRGREQYF. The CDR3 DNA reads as TGTGCCAGCAGAAGGGGGCGCGAGCAGTACTTC.

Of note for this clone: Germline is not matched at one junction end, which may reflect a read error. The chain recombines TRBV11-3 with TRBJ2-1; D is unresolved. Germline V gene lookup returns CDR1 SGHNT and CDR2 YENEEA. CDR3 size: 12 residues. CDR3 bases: TGTGCCAGCAGCCCCTCCCACAATGAGCAGTTCTTC. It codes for CASSPSHNEQFF.

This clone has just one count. This CDR3 reads CASSLAWGNQSPFF. In nucleotides, the CDR3 is TGCGCCAGCAGCTTGGCGTGGGGCAACCAAAGCCCTTTCTTT. V and J are TRBV5-1 and TRBJ1-1; possible D gene TRBD1, 5 bases. CDR3 size: 14 residues. Trimming shortened V by 0 bases and J by 12 bases, and 18 bases separated the two germline ends. In germline, CDR1 is SGHRS, CDR2 YFSETQ.

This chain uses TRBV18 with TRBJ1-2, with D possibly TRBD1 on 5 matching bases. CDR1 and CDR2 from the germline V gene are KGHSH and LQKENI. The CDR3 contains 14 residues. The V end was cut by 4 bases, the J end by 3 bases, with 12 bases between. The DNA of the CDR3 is TGTGCCAGCTCACGCTCGACAGAAGACTATGGCTACACCTTC. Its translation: CASSRSTEDYGYTF.

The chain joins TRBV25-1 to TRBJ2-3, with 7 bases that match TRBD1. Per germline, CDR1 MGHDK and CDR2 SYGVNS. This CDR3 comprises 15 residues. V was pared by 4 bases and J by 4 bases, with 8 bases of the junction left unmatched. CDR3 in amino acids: CASSAILGGADTQYF. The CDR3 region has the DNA TGTGCCAGCAGTGCTATACTAGGGGGCGCAGATACGCAGTATTTT.

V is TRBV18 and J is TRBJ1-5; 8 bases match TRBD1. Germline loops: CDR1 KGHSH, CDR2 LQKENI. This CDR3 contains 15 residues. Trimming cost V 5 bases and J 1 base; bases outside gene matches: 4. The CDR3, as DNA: TGTGCCAGCTCATCGGACAGGGCGAGCAATCAGCCCCAGCATTTT. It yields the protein CASSSDRASNQPQHF.

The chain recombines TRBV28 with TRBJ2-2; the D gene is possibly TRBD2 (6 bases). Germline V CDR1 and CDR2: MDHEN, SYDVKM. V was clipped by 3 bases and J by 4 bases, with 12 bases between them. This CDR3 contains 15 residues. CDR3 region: CASSFSKGLTGELFF. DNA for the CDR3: TGTGCCAGCAGTTTTTCGAAGGGACTCACCGGGGAGCTGTTTTTT.

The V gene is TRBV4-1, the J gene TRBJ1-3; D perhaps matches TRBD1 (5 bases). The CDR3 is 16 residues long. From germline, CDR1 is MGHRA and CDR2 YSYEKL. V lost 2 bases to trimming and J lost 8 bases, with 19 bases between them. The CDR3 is CASSQTRTLLRDTIYF. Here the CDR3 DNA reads TGCGCCAGCAGCCAAACCCGGACACTCCTGCGTGACACCATATATTTT.

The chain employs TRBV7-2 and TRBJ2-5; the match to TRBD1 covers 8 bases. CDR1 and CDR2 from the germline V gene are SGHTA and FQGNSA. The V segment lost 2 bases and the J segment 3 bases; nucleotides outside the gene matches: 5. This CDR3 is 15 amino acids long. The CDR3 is CASSLRTGGKETQYF. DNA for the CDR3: TGTGCCAGCAGCTTACGTACAGGGGGAAAAGAGACCCAGTACTTC.

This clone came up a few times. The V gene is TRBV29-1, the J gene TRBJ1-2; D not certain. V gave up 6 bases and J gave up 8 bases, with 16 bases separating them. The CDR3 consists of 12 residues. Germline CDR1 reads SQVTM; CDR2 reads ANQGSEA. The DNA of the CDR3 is TGCAGCGTCGTCTTGGGAGTAGGAGGCTACACCTTC. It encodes CSVVLGVGGYTF.

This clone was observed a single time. The CDR3 here is CASTTQGAYTEAFF. CDR3 bases: TGTGCCAGCACTACCCAGGGGGCGTACACTGAAGCTTTCTTT. The chain carries TRBV25-1 and TRBJ1-1; TRBD1 matches 8 bases. There are 14 residues in the CDR3. Trimming took 7 bases from V and 3 from J; bases not matched to a gene: 7. The germline V gene encodes CDR1 MGHDK and CDR2 SYGVNS. The full variable domain, completed using reference TRBV25-1 and TRBJ1-1, is EADIYQTPRYLVIGTGKKITLECSQTMGHDKMYWYQQDPGMELHLIHYSYGVNSTEKGDLSSESTVSRIRTEHFPLTLESARPSHTSQYLCASTTQGAYTEAFFGQGTRLTVV.

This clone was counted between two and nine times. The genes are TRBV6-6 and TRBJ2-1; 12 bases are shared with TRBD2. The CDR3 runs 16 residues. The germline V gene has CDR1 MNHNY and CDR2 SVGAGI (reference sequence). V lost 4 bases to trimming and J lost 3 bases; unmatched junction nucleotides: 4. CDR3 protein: CASSSPGLAGYNEQFF. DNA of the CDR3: TGTGCCAGCAGTTCCCCGGGACTAGCGGGCTACAATGAGCAGTTCTTC.

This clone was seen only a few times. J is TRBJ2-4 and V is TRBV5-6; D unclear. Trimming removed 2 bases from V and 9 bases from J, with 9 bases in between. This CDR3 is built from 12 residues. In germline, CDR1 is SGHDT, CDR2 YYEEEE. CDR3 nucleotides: TGTGCCAGCAGCTTATCCTCCCCCATTCAGTACTTC. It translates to CASSLSSPIQYF.

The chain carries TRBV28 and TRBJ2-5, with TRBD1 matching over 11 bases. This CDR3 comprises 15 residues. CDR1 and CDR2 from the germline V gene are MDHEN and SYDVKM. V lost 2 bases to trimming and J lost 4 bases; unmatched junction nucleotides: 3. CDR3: CASSLRDRGSETQYF. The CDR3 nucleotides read TGTGCCAGCAGTTTAAGGGACAGGGGGTCAGAGACCCAGTACTTC.

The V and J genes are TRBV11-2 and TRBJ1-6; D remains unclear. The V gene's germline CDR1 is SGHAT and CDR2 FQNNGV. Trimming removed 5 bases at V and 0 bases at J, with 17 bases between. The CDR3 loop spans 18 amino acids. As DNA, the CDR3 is TGTGCCAGCAGCCCCCGGACGGACTCGAGCTCCTATAATTCACCCCTCCACTTT. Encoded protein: CASSPRTDSSSYNSPLHF.

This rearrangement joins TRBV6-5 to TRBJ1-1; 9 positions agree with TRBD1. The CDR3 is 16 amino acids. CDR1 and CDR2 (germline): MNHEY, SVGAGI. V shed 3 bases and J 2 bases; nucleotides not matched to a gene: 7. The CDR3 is CASSYKQGAGNTEAFF. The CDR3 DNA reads TGTGCCAGCAGTTATAAACAGGGGGCAGGAAACACTGAAGCTTTCTTT.

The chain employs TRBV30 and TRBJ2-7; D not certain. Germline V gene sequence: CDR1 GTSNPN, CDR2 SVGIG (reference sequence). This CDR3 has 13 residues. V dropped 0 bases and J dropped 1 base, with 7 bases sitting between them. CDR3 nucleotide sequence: TGTGCCTGGAGTGTACCCGGTTCCTACGAGCAGTACTTC. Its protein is CAWSVPGSYEQYF.

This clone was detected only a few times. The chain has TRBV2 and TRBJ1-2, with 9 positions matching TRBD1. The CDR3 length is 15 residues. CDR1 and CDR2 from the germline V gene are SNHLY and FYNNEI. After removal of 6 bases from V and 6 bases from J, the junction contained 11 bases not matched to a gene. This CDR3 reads CASSQRRTGADGYTF. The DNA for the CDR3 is TGTGCCAGCAGCCAAAGGAGGACAGGGGCTGATGGCTACACCTTC. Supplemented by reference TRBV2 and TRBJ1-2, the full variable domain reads EPEVTQTPSHQVTQMGQEVILRCVPISNHLYFYWYRQILGQKVEFLVSFYNNEISEKSEIFDDQFSVERPDGSNFTLKIRSTKLEDSAMYFCASSQRRTGADGYTFGSGTRLTVV.

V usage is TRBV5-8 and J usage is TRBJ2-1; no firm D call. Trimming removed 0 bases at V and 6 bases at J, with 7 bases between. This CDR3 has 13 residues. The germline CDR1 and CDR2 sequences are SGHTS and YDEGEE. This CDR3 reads CASSLVGFNEQFF. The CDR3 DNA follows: TGTGCCAGCAGCTTGGTCGGGTTCAATGAGCAGTTCTTC.

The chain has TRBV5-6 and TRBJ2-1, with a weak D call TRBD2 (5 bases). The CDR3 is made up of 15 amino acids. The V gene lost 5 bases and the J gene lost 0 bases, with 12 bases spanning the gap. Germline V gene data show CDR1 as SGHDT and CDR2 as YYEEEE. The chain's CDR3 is CASRRETSSYNEQFF. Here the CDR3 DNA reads TGTGCCAGCAGGAGGGAGACGAGCTCCTACAATGAGCAGTTCTTC.

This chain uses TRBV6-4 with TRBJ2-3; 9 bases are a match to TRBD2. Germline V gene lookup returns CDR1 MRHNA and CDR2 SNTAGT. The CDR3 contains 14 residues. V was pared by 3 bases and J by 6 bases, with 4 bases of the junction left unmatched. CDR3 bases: TGTGCCAGCAGTGATGGACTAGCGACTGATACGCAGTATTTT. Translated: CASSDGLATDTQYF.

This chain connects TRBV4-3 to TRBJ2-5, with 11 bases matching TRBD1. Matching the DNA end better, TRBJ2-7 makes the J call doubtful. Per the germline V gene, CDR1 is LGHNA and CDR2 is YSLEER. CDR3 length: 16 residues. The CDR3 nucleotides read TGCGCCAGCAGCCAAGTCGCGGGACAGGGGGCCTACGAGCAGTACTTC. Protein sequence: CASSQVAGQGAYEQYF.

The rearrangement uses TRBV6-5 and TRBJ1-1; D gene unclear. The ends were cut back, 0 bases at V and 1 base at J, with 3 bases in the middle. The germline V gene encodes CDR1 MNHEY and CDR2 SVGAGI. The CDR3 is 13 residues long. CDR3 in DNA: TGTGCCAGCAGTTACTCGGCGAACACTGAAGCTTTCTTT. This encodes CASSYSANTEAFF.

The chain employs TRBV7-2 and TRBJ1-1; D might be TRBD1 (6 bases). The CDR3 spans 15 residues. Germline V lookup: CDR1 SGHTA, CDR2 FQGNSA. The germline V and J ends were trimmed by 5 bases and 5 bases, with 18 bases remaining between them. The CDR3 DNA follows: TGTGCCAGCAGCCTCGTGCAAGGGGGTGGTACTGAAGCTTTCTTT. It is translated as CASSLVQGGGTEAFF.

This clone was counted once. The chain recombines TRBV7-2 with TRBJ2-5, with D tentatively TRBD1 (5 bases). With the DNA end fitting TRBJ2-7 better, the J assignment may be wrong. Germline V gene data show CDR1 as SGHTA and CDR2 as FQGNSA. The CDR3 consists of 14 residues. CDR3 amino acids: CASGQPQENYEQYF. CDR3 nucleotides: TGTGCCAGCGGACAACCACAGGAAAACTACGAGCAGTACTTC.

CDR3: CASGNQAGENSDEQFF. CDR3 nucleotide sequence: TGTGCTAGTGGTAATCAAGCGGGAGAAAATTCAGATGAGCAGTTCTTC. This chain links TRBV12-5 with TRBJ2-1, with 8 bases matching TRBD2. The CDR3 totals 16 residues. Per germline, CDR1 LGHNT and CDR2 FRNRAP. V lost 5 bases and J lost 8; bases outside the gene matches: 14.

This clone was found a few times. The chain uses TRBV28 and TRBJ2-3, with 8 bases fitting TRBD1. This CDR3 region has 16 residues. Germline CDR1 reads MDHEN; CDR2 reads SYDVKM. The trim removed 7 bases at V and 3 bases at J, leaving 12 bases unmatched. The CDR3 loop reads CASNSPGQGTTDTQYF. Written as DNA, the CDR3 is TGTGCCAGCAACTCCCCCGGACAGGGAACTACAGATACGCAGTATTTT.

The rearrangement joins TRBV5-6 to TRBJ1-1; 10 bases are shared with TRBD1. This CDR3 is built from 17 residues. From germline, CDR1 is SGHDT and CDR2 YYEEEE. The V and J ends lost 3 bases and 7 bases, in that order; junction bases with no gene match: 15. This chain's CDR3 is CASSSRDRGSPGYEAFF. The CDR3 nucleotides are TGTGCCAGCAGCTCCCGGGACAGGGGATCCCCAGGCTATGAAGCTTTCTTT.

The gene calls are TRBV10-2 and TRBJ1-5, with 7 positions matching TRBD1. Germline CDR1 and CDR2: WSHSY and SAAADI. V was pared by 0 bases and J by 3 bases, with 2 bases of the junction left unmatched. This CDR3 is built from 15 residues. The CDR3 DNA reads TGCGCCAGCAGTGAGTCAACAGGGGTCAATCAGCCCCAGCATTTT. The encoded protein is CASSESTGVNQPQHF.

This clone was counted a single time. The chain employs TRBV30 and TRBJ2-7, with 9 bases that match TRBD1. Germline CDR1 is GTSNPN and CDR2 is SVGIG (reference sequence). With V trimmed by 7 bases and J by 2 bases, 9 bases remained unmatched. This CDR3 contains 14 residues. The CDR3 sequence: CASPKGTGTYEQYF. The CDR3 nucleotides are TGTGCCTCCCCAAAGGGGACAGGGACCTACGAGCAGTACTTC.